The entry that follows covers one T cell receptor beta chain sequence. Its antigen remains unknown. PCR involved 60 Vbeta and 13 Jbeta primers. Authors' data handling: It was a later analysis that counted 79 million or so unique TCR beta chains, of which about 10 million were shared. Some clones are missing from TCRdb's copy, which holds only in-frame ones; the method was immunoSEQ multiplex PCR. The V and J calls and clone size were taken over from that table, and D and trimming were inferred from the DNA. The top ten clones hold approximately 6.5% of a sample with 200,000 or so clones, 80% to 85% of them seen once. Deletions cut 4 bases from V and 4 bases from J, with 8 bases between. Germline CDR1 is MNHEY and CDR2 is SMNVEV (reference sequence). The CDR3 has 13 residues. The data stem from a study of cytomegalovirus exposure and HLA in healthy donors. Study-wide results and limits: Under in vitro conditions, three CMV-associated chains were confirmed as specific for CMV antigens. Rarity marked most TCR sequences, yet some public TCRs occurred in many donors.

The specimen was PBMCs. The clonotype originates from a woman in her forties or fifties in good health and CMV-seropositive. The chain couples TRBV27 to TRBJ2-4; D ambiguous. The CDR3 DNA sequence: TGTGCCAGCAGTTCTACCCTTAAAAACATTCAGTACTTC. This sequence encodes CASSSTLKNIQYF.